The clone carrying this T cell receptor (beta chain) occurred a few times. The V gene lost 1 base and the J gene lost 6 bases, with 11 bases spanning the gap. In germline, CDR1 is SGHNT, CDR2 YYREEE (reference sequence). The CDR3 has 15 amino acids. The data derive from a study of blood T cell repertoires in COVID-19. Study context: Both acute and convalescent COVID-19 samples were obtained from the United States, Italy and Spain. PBMCs, B-cell-depleted T cells, or T cells provided the cDNA or gDNA that made up the material.

In the source study's methods: Estimation of nucleated cell counts was performed using reference gene primer amplification. Sequenced by immunoSEQ multiplex PCR; TCRdb stores in-frame clones only, minus some. V and J calls and clone size are given by that table; D and trimming were obtained from the DNA. The data contain 250,000 to 350,000 clones, 70% to 90% of them singletons. The origin of this receptor is a woman in her forties or fifties who had recovered from COVID-19. V is TRBV5-4 and J is TRBJ1-6; D is possibly TRBD1 (6 bases). Sequenced sample: peripheral blood. The CDR3 region has the DNA TGTGCCAGCAGCTTGCAACAGGGCCCTAATTCACCCCTCCACTTT. Translated, it gives CASSLQQGPNSPLHF.